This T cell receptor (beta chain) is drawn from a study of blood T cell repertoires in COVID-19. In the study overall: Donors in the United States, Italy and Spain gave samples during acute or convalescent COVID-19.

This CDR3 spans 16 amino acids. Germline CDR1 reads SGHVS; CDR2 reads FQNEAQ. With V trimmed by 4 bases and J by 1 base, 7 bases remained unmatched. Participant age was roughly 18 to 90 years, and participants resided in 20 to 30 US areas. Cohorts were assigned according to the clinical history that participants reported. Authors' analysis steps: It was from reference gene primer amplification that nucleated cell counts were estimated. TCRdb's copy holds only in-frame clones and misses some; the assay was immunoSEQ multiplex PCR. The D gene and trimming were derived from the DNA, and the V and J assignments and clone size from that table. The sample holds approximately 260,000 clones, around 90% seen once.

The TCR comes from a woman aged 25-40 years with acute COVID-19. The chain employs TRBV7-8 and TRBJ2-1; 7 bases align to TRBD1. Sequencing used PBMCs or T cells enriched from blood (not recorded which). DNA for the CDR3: TGTGCCAGCAGCTACAAACAGACAGGGTCCTACAATGAGCAGTTCTTC. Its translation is CASSYKQTGSYNEQFF.